This TCR beta chain was recovered during a study of technical replicates of blood from several donors (dated by TCRdb to about 2017). Notes on this clone: Its antigen is not yet known. Per-nucleotide qualities are absent, and no much larger clonotype sits a single base away.

CDR1 and CDR2 are drawn from the germline V gene: SGHRS, YFSETQ. V is cut by 3 bases and J by 2 bases, and the space between the germline ends is 16 bases. The CDR3 covers 16 residues, taking in both the cysteine and the phenylalanine. The CDR3 DNA has 48 bases and is translated from base 1. Library creation used the immunoSEQ multiplex PCR assay. TCRdb retrieved this table from immuneACCESS and kept in-frame rearrangements only. Not all clones are present; in checked studies, unresolved V genes account for under half, and no reason is known for the remainder. This sample holds roughly 60,000 clones; 80% to 95% were observed only once. Together, the top ten hold around 4% of the sample.

The source is a human donor in good health. Some clones in this sample may be carry-over from other donors' samples. The specimen was PBMCs. This chain joins TRBV5-1 to TRBJ2-3; the best D guess is TRBD2, with 7 bases matching. CDR3 sequence: CASSWWGGRFTDTQYF. The nucleotides are TGCGCCAGCAGCTGGTGGGGGGGGCGTTTCACAGATACGCAGTATTTT.